This TCR beta chain is from a study of T cells after posttransplantation cyclophosphamide. Overall study results and limits: After PTCy, TRB diversity resembled that of CNI/methotrexate controls. Donor CD8+ memory clones often dominated recipient blood repertoires at later times. Blood and skin or GI T cell repertoires showed limited TRB overlap.

A word on this clone: What it recognizes is unknown.

With 0 bases removed from V and 9 bases from J, the gap between germline ends came to 10 bases. Germline V CDR1 and CDR2: WSHSY, SAAADI. The CDR3 spans 13 residues. Produced via immunoSEQ multiplex PCR; TCRdb's table is partial and in-frame only. The table records around 23,000 clones, approximately 86% of them present only once. Control samples came 1 year after myeloablative marrow transplants with methotrexate plus calcineurin inhibitor. Sequenced material: PBMCs, taken approximately 360 days after allogeneic stem cell transplant with calcineurin inhibitor and methotrexate. The V gene is TRBV10-2, the J gene TRBJ2-3; a weak D match, TRBD1 (6 bases). The TCR was taken from a female patient in her 30s who received an allogeneic stem cell transplant from an unrelated donor, was CMV-positive, and had acute and chronic GVHD. The T cells may partly be graft donor cells. CDR3 amino acids: CASSESTGATQYF. DNA of the CDR3: TGCGCCAGCAGTGAGTCGACAGGAGCAACGCAGTATTTT.